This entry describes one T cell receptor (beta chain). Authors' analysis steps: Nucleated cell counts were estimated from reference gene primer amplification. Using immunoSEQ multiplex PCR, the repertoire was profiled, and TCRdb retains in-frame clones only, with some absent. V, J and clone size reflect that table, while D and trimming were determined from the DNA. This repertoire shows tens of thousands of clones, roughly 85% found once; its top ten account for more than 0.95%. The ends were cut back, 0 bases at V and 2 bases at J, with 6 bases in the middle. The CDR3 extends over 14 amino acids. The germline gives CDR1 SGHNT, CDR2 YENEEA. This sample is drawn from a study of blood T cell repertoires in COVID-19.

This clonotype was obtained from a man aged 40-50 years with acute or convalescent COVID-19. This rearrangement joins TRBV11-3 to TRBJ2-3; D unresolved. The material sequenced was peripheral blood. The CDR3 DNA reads TGTGCCAGCAGCTTAGACCCCCTCACAGATACGCAGTATTTT. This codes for CASSLDPLTDTQYF. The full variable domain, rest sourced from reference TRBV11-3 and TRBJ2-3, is EAGVVQSPRYKIIEKKQPVAFWCNPISGHNTLYWYLQNLGQGPELLIRYENEEAVDDSQLPKDRFSAERLKGVDSTLKIQPAELGDSAVYLCASSLDPLTDTQYFGPGTRLTVL.